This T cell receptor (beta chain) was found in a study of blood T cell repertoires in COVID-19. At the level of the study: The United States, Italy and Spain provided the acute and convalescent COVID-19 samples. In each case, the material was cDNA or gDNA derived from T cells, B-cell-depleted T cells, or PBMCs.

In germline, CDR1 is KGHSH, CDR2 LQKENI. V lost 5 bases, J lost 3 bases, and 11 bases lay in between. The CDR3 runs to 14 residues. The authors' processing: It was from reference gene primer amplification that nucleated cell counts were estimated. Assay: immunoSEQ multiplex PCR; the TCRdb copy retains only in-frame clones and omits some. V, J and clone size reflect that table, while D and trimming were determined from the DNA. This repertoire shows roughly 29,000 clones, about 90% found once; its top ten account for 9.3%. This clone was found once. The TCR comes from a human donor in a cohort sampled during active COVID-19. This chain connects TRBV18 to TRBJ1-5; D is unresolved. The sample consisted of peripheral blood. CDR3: CASSGLETNQPQHF. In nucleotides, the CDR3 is TGTGCCAGCTCAGGACTTGAGACCAATCAGCCCCAGCATTTT. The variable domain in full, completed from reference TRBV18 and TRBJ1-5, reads NAGVMQNPRHLVRRRGQEARLRCSPMKGHSHVYWYRQLPEEGLKFMVYLQKENIIDESGMPKERFSAEFPKEGPSILRIQQVVRGDSAAYFCASSGLETNQPQHFGDGTRLSIL.